This is a list of T cell receptor beta chains from one sample in a study of blood T cell repertoires in COVID-19. Repertoires were generated with immunoSEQ multiplex PCR, while TCRdb's copy carries only in-frame clones and drops some. The sample shows approximately 250,000 clones, 88% of them seen only once. The sample was peripheral blood. The receptors derive from a woman in her sixties or seventies with COVID-19, enrolled during active disease. Both conserved end residues are part of each CDR3. The D gene is left open where the match is weak. Not all rows give a size; the values are once, few, many and, for expanded clones, a class.

cdr3_nt cdr3_aa clone_size j_call v_call d_call
TGTGCCAGCAGCGTTTGGGCTAGCCACACAGATACGCAGTATTTT CASSVWASHTDTQYF NA TRBJ2-3 TRBV9 NA
TGTGCCAGCAGCCATCAGGGTAACGAGCAGTACTTC CASSHQGNEQYF few TRBJ2-7 TRBV3-1/TRBV3-2 NA
TGTGCCAGCAGCCGAGGGAGGGCCGTAAATGAAGAGACCCAGTACTTC CASSRGRAVNEETQYF NA TRBJ2-5 TRBV4-2 TRBD2
TGTGCCAGCAGCTCAGGACAGGGGGGGAGGTCCGGCACTGAAGCTTTCTTT CASSSGQGGRSGTEAFF NA TRBJ1-1 TRBV9 TRBD1
TGCGCCAGCACCAGCGGACCTGGGAATGAGCAGTTCTTC CASTSGPGNEQFF once TRBJ2-1 TRBV5-1 NA
TGTGCCAGCAGTGGACGGACAGGCGCGAACACTGAAGCTTTTTTT CASSGRTGANTEAFF NA TRBJ1-1 TRBV6-2/TRBV6-3 TRBD1
TGTGCCAGTACCGCGGCCTATGGCTACACCTTC CASTAAYGYTF NA TRBJ1-2 TRBV19 NA
TGTGCCAGCAGCGTGGGACAGGGTCCCTATGGCTACACCTTC CASSVGQGPYGYTF NA TRBJ1-2 TRBV9 TRBD1
TGTGCCAGCAGGGTTGCGGGTTTCAATGAGCAGTTCTTC CASRVAGFNEQFF NA TRBJ2-1 TRBV6-5 NA
TGTGCCACCAGCAGAGACAGGGGCTATGGCTACACCTTC CATSRDRGYGYTF NA TRBJ1-2 TRBV15 NA
TGTGCCAGCAGTGTCTATAGGGGAAGGTCCTACGAGCAGTACTTC CASSVYRGRSYEQYF NA TRBJ2-7 TRBV2 NA
TGCGCCAGCAGCCAAGGGGGACAGGGGCGGGATCAGCCCCAGCATTTT CASSQGGQGRDQPQHF NA TRBJ1-5 TRBV4-1 TRBD1
TGTGCCACCGGGACTAAAAAGACCCAGTACTTC CATGTKKTQYF NA TRBJ2-5 TRBV19 TRBD2
TGTGCCAGCAGCACCCGACAGGGGGCCAACTATGGCTACACCTTC CASSTRQGANYGYTF NA TRBJ1-2 TRBV7-9 TRBD1
TGTGCCAGCAGCGGGGTGGACAGTGGTAACTATGGCTACACCTTC CASSGVDSGNYGYTF NA TRBJ1-2 TRBV7-9 NA